This section outlines one TCR beta chain sequence together with its context. Recruited during active infection, patients (from Seattle) were subsequently followed longitudinally. This sample was taken from a study of blood T cell repertoires in COVID-19. Whole-study context: Samples of COVID-19 (acute and convalescent) were obtained from the United States, Italy and Spain. In each case, the material was cDNA or gDNA derived from T cells, B-cell-depleted T cells, or PBMCs.

CDR1 is LGHNA and CDR2 is YNFKEQ in the germline V gene. This CDR3 contains 15 residues. V was trimmed by 0 bases and J by 0 bases, leaving 6 bases between them. Original data processing: Researchers report that nucleated cell counts were estimated from reference gene primer amplification. Generated by immunoSEQ multiplex PCR, the TCRdb table keeps only in-frame clones and is missing some. From that table come the V and J calls and clone size; the DNA was used to work out D and trimming. This sample has 130,000 to 150,000 clones, with around 85% found just once. Sequencing was performed on peripheral blood. The genes are TRBV4-2 and TRBJ1-5; D unclear. The sequence came from a woman aged 60-75 years with COVID-19, enrolled during active disease. CDR3 DNA sequence: TGTGCCAGCAGCCAAGACCGGTCTAGCAATCAGCCCCAGCATTTT. As protein: CASSQDRSSNQPQHF.